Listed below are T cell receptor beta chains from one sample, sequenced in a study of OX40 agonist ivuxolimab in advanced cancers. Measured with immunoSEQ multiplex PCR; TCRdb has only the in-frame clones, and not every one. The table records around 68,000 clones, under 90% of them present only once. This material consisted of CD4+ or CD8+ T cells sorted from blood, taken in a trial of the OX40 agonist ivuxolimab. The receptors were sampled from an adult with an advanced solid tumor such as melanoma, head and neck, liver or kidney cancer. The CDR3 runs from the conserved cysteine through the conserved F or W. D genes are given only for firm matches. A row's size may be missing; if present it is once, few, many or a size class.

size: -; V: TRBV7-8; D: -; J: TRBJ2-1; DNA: TGTGCCAGCAGCGCCCTGGCCCCCCCCTACAATGAGCAGTTCTTC; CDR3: CASSALAPPYNEQFF
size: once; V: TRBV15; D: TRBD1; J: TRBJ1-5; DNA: TGTGCCACCAGCAGAATGAGGGACAGTCTAAGCAATCAGCCCCAGCATTTT; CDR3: CATSRMRDSLSNQPQHF
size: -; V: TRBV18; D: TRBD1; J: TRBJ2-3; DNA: TGTGCCAGCTCACCATTCCGGGACAGGGTAGCAGATACGCAGTATTTT; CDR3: CASSPFRDRVADTQYF
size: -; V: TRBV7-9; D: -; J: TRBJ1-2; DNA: TGTGCCAGCAGCCAATCCCGTGTTGGGGTCGGGCCCGGCTATGGCTACACCTTC; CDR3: CASSQSRVGVGPGYGYTF
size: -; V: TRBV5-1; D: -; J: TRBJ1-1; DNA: TGCGCCAGCAGCCCGGGGGCGCAGAACACTGAAGCTTTCTTT; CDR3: CASSPGAQNTEAFF
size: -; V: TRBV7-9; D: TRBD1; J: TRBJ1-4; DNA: TGTGTCAGCAGCTCAGGACAGGGGTCCGTATTT; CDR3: CVSSSGQGSVF
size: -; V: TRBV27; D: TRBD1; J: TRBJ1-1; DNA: TGTGCCAGCAGTTTACGACAGGGGGGATCTGAAGCTTTCTTT; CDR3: CASSLRQGGSEAFF
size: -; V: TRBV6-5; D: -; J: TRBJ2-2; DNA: TGTGCCAGCAGAAACCCGAACACCGGGGAGCTGTTTTTT; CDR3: CASRNPNTGELFF
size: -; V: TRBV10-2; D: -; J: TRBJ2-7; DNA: TGCGCCAGCAGTGGCCCAGGGTACGAGCAGTACTTC; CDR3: CASSGPGYEQYF
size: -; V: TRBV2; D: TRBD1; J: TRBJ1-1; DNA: TGTGCCAGCAGTGGAACTCCGGTACAGGGGTTGAACACTGAAGCTTTCTTT; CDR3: CASSGTPVQGLNTEAFF
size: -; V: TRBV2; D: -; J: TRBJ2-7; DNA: TGTGCCAGCAGAAAAGACAACTCCTACGAGCAGTACTTC; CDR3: CASRKDNSYEQYF
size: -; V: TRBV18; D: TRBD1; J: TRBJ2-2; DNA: TGTGCCAGCTCACCCCAACCGGGACAGGGGAACACCGGGGAGCTGTTTTTT; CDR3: CASSPQPGQGNTGELFF
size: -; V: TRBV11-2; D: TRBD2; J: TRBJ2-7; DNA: TGTGCCAGCAGCTCGCTAGCGGGGGGCACCTACGAGCAGTACTTC; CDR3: CASSSLAGGTYEQYF
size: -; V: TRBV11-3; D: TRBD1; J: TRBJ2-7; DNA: TGTGCCAGCAGCAAGGGACAGGGACAATCCTACGAGCAGTACTTC; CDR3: CASSKGQGQSYEQYF